The 20 T cell receptor beta chains below were found in one sample sequenced in a study of T cells in Graves' hyperthyroidism and ophthalmopathy. Template material for amplifying TCR beta CDR3 regions consisted of RNA transcripts. The HTBI primer set drove a first-round RT-PCR of the TCR CDR3. TCRdb itself ran the multiplex PCR reads through MiXCR, one entry per CDR3 protein. The table lists 350,000 to 400,000 distinct CDR3 sequences, more than 13% of them singletons. Sample: blood. These receptor sequences come from a woman aged 25-40 years with Graves' hyperthyroidism.

This clonotype appeared many times. The chain's CDR3 is CASSVGGHYGYTF. DNA of the CDR3: TGTGCCAGCAGCGTCGGCGGCCACTATGGCTACACCTTC. This chain connects TRBV9 to TRBJ1-2; D not resolved. This CDR3 is 13 amino acids long. The V end was cut by 2 bases, the J end by 3 bases, with 8 bases between. In germline, CDR1 is SGDLS, CDR2 YYNGEE.

This clonotype was observed a few times. The chain recombines TRBV24-1 with TRBJ2-2; TRBD2 aligns across 8 bases. This CDR3 region has 20 residues. Unmatched junction bases numbered 19, after V lost 2 bases and J lost 6 bases. Germline V gene lookup returns CDR1 KGHDR and CDR2 SFDVKD. This CDR3 reads CATSDSRLFLSGRGAGELFF. The CDR3 region has the DNA TGTGCCACCAGTGATTCTCGACTCTTTTTAAGCGGGAGAGGGGCCGGGGAGCTGTTTTTT.

This clonotype was picked up many times. V and J are TRBV28 and TRBJ2-7, with D unresolved. The V and J ends lost 6 bases and 2 bases respectively, with 11 bases between them. This CDR3 has 13 residues. CDR1 and CDR2 (germline): MDHEN, SYDVKM. This CDR3 is CASSPALPYEQYF. CDR3 in DNA: TGTGCCAGCAGCCCCGCTCTTCCCTACGAGCAGTACTTC.

This clonotype has at least ten counts. The chain joins TRBV30 to TRBJ2-1; TRBD2 agrees at 10 bases. The germline gives CDR1 GTSNPN, CDR2 SVGIG (reference sequence). Trimming took 5 bases from V and 13 from J; bases not matched to a gene: 14. The CDR3 is 14 residues long. The CDR3 loop is CAWDPSGLAGVQFF. CDR3 DNA: TGTGCCTGGGACCCTTCCGGGCTAGCGGGGGTCCAGTTCTTC.

This clonotype occurred many times. V is TRBV7-2 and J is TRBJ2-1; a possible D gene is TRBD2 (5 bases). The length of the CDR3 is 13 residues. CDR1 SGHTA and CDR2 FQGNSA come from the germline V gene. Trimming stripped 3 bases from V and 8 bases from J, with 11 bases between. CDR3 in amino acids: CASSLLARDEQFF. CDR3 DNA: TGTGCCAGCAGCTTGCTAGCAAGGGATGAGCAGTTCTTC. The full variable domain, in which reference TRBV7-2 and TRBJ2-1 provide the parts outside the CDR3, is GAGVSQSPSNKVTEKGKDVELRCDPISGHTALYWYRQSLGQGLEFLIYFQGNSAPDKSGLPSDRFSAERTGGSVSTLTIQRTQQEDSAVYLCASSLLARDEQFFGPGTRLTVL.

There are a few counts of this clonotype. This chain joins TRBV5-1 and TRBJ2-2, with TRBD1 matching over 8 bases. The germline gives CDR1 SGHRS, CDR2 YFSETQ. The CDR3 runs to 14 residues. The junction had 4 bases not matched to a gene; V was cut back by 7 bases and J by 2 bases. The CDR3 nucleotides read TGCGCCAGCCAAGGGACAGGAAACACCGGGGAGCTGTTTTTT. Amino acid sequence: CASQGTGNTGELFF. Variable domain in full (rest from reference TRBV5-1 and TRBJ2-2): KAGVTQTPRYLIKTRGQQVTLSCSPISGHRSVSWYQQTPGQGLQFLFEYFSETQRNKGNFPGRFSGRQFSNSRSEMNVSTLELGDSALYLCASQGTGNTGELFFGEGSRLTVL.

This clonotype was observed at least ten times. V is TRBV28 and J is TRBJ2-3, with 7 bases that match TRBD2. CDR1 is MDHEN, CDR2 SYDVKM, per germline. There are 18 residues in the CDR3. The J segment lost 5 bases and the V segment lost 5 bases, leaving 19 bases of the junction unmatched. CDR3 region: CASSVPQGREGPEDTQYF. The CDR3 DNA is TGTGCCAGCAGTGTCCCTCAGGGCAGGGAGGGCCCCGAAGATACGCAGTATTTT.

This clonotype has a handful of counts. The rearrangement joins TRBV11-1 to TRBJ2-2, with D perhaps TRBD1 (5 bases). V was clipped by 5 bases and J by 8 bases, with 21 bases between them. Germline assignment: CDR1 SGHAT and CDR2 FQDESV (reference sequence). This CDR3 is 16 amino acids long. CDR3 residues: CASSPSPAGFIGELFF. CDR3 nucleotides: TGTGCCAGCAGCCCCTCCCCGGCAGGGTTTATAGGGGAGCTGTTTTTT.

The table lists this clonotype with a few counts. The chain recombines TRBV9 with TRBJ1-1, with D hard to call. This CDR3 comprises 14 residues. Germline V CDR1 and CDR2: SGDLS, YYNGEE. V lost 4 bases to trimming and J lost 2 bases, with 12 bases between them. For the CDR3, the DNA is TGTGCCAGCAGCCTTTCGACTGAAAACACTGAAGCTTTCTTT. This encodes CASSLSTENTEAFF.

This clonotype was seen many times. The chain links TRBV5-8 to TRBJ2-5, with 11 bases identical to TRBD1. Germline V gene data show CDR1 as SGHTS and CDR2 as YDEGEE. J gave up 4 bases and V 6 bases, and 8 bases lay outside the gene matches. The CDR3 has 15 amino acids. The CDR3, as DNA: TGTGCCAGCAACTTCCTGGGACAGGGGGGAGAGACCCAGTACTTC. Translating it yields CASNFLGQGGETQYF.

This clonotype was recorded at least ten times. At one end the junction does not follow the germline gene, possibly because of a read error. The gene calls are TRBV12-3 or TRBV12-4 and TRBJ2-7, with TRBD1 matching over 8 bases. There are 16 residues in the CDR3. The CDR3 DNA is TGTGCCAGCAGTTTATGGGCAGGGGGCCTTATCTACGAGCTGTACTTC. It encodes CASSLWAGGLIYELYF.

This clonotype was picked up a small number of times. A much larger clone differs by one base, so this may be a read error. CDR3 nucleotides: TGTGCCGTCAGTGCACCTAGCGGGAGTACATACAATGAGCAGTTCTTC. It is translated as CAVSAPSGSTYNEQFF. The genes are TRBV10-3 and TRBJ2-1; 10 bases map to TRBD2. CDR1 and CDR2 from the germline V gene are ENHRY and SYGVKD. The length of the CDR3 is 16 residues.

This clonotype has ten or more counts. This chain joins TRBV10-2 and TRBJ1-2; 10 nucleotides match TRBD1. The trim removed 2 bases at V and 8 bases at J, leaving 8 bases unmatched. CDR3 length equals 15 residues. CDR1 and CDR2 (germline): WSHSY, SAAADI. As DNA, the CDR3 is TGCGCCAGCAGTGAGCCGGAGGACAGGGGGAAAGGCTACACCTTC. The encoded protein is CASSEPEDRGKGYTF.

This clonotype has a handful of counts. The CDR3 reads CASSIGGELTEAFF. In DNA form, the CDR3 reads TGTGCCAGTAGTATCGGAGGGGAACTAACTGAAGCTTTCTTT. The chain couples TRBV19 to TRBJ1-1; D is perhaps TRBD1 (5 bases). Trimming removed 3 bases at V and 5 bases at J, with 13 bases between. Looked up from germline, CDR1 is LNHDA and CDR2 is SQIVND (reference sequence). The CDR3 extends over 14 amino acids.

The J gene is TRBJ1-2, the V gene TRBV7-2, with 7 bases matching TRBD1. Germline CDR1 SGHTA, CDR2 FQGNSA. With V trimmed by 3 bases and J by 6 bases, 7 bases remained unmatched. The CDR3 is 14 residues long. DNA for the CDR3: TGTGCCAGCAGCTTCCGCAGGGGGGGCGATGGCTACACCTTC. Its protein is CASSFRRGGDGYTF.

This chain connects TRBV5-1 to TRBJ1-1; TRBD1 matches 7 bases. CDR1 is SGHRS and CDR2 is YFSETQ in the germline V gene. The CDR3 runs to 12 residues. J was trimmed by 8 bases and V by 0 bases; bases with no gene match: 1. The CDR3: CASSLGQGEAFF. CDR3 coding DNA: TGCGCCAGCAGCTTGGGACAGGGCGAAGCTTTCTTT.

This rearrangement joins TRBV6-1 to TRBJ2-5, with D unclear. V was clipped by 9 bases and J by 4 bases, with 6 bases between them. The CDR3 sequence is 10 residues long. CDR1 and CDR2 (germline): MNHNS, SASEGT. The CDR3, as DNA: TGTGCCAGGGTCTCAGAGACCCAGTACTTC. Amino acid sequence: CARVSETQYF.

This clonotype was seen only a few times. V gene TRBV20-1 combines with J gene TRBJ1-1; possibly TRBD1 for D (5 bases). The CDR3 loop spans 14 amino acids. Per germline, CDR1 DFQATT and CDR2 SNEGSKA (reference sequence). Between the trimmed V and J ends, which lost 1 base and 1 base, there was a span of 10 bases. CDR3 sequence (DNA): TGCAGTGCTAGAGGACAGATATGGAACACTGAAGCTTTCTTT. This encodes CSARGQIWNTEAFF.

This clonotype was seen at least ten times. The chain recombines TRBV6-1 with TRBJ2-7, with D perhaps TRBD1 (6 bases). The CDR3 is 15 amino acids. From germline, CDR1 is MNHNS and CDR2 SASEGT. Trimming removed 6 bases at V and 6 bases at J, with 21 bases between. The CDR3 DNA reads TGTGCCAGCAGAGAGGACAGATCCCCTCCTTTCGAGCAGTACTTC. Its translation is CASREDRSPPFEQYF.

This clonotype has only a few counts. V is TRBV18 and J is TRBJ2-1, with a weak D call TRBD2 (6 bases). Germline values: CDR1 KGHSH, CDR2 LQKENI. The CDR3 has 13 amino acids. Deletions cut 1 base from V and 9 bases from J, with 10 bases between. CDR3 residues: CASSPQNSGEQFF. The CDR3 DNA follows: TGTGCCAGCTCACCACAGAATAGCGGTGAGCAGTTCTTC.